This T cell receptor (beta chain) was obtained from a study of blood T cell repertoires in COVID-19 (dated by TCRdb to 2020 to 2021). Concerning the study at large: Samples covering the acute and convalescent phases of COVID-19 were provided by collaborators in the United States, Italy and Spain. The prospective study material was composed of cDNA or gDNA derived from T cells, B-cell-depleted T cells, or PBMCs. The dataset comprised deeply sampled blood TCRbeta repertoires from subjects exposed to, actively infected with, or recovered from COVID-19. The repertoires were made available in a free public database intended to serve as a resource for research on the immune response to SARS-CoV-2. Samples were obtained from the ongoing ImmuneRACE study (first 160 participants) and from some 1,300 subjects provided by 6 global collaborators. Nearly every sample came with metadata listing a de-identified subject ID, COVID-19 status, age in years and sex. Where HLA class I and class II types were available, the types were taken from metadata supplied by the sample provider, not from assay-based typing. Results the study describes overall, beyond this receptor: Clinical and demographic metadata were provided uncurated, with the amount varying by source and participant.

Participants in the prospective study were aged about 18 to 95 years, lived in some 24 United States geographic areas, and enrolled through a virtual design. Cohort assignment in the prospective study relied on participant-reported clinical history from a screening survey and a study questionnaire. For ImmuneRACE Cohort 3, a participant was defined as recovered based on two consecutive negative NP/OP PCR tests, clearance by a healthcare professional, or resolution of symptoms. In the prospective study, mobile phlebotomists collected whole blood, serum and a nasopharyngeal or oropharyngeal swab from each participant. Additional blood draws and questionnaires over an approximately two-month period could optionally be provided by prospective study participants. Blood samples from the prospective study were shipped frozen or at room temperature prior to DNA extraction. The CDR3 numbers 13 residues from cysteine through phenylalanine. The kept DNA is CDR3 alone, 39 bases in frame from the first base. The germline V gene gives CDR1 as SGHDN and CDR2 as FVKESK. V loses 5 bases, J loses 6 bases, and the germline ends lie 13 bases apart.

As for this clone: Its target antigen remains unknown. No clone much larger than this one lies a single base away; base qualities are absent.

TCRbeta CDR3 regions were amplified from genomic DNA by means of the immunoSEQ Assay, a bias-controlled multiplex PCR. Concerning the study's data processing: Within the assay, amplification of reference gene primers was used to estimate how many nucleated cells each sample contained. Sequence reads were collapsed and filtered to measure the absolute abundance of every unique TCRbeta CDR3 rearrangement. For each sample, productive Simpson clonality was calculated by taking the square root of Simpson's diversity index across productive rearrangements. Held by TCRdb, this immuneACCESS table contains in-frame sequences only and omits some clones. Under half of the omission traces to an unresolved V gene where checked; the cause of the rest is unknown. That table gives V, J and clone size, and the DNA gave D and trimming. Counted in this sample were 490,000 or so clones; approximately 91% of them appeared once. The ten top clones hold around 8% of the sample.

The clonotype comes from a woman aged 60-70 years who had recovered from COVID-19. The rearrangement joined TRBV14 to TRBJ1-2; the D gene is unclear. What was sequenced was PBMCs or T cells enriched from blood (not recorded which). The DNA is TGTGCCAGCAGCTTTGAGACATGGGATGGCTACACCTTC. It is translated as CASSFETWDGYTF.